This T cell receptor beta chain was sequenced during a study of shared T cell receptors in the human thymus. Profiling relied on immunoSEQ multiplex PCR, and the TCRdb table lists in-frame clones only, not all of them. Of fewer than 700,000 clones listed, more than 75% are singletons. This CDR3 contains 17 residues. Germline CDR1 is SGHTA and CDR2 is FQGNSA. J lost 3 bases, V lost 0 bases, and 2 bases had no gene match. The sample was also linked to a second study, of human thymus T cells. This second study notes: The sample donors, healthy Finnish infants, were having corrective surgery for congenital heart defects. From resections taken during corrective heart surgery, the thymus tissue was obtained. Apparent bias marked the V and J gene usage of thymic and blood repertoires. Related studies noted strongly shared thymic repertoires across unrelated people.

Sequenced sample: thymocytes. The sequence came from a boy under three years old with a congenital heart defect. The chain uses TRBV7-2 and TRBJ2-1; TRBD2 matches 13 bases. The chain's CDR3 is CASSLATSGRDYNEQFF. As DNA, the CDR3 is TGTGCCAGCAGCTTAGCTACTAGCGGGAGGGACTACAATGAGCAGTTCTTC.